Listed below are T cell receptor beta chains from one sample, sequenced in a study of shared clonotypes between healthy human individuals. This table comes from immunoSEQ multiplex PCR, and its TCRdb copy is limited to in-frame clones, with some not included. Of 1.6 million or so clones in the sample, approximately 96% were seen once. The material sequenced was naive CD4+ T cells sorted from blood. The source of these receptors is a man in his thirties or forties in good health. CDR3s include the opening cysteine and the closing phenylalanine or tryptophan. D genes are given only for firm matches.

>TRBD1|TRBV27|TRBJ1-3
CASSPSGTGGSGNTIYF
TGTGCCAGCAGTCCAAGCGGGACAGGGGGCTCTGGAAACACCATATATTTT
>TRBD2|TRBV10-3|TRBJ2-3
CAIRGSGSTDTQYF
TGTGCCATCAGAGGTAGCGGGAGCACAGATACGCAGTATTTT
>TRBD1|TRBV7-2|TRBJ2-7
CASSPKAGTGGWSSYEQYF
TGTGCCAGCAGCCCAAAAGCTGGGACAGGCGGTTGGAGTTCCTACGAGCAGTACTTC
>-|TRBV30|TRBJ1-1
CAWSTGLYTGQAFF
TGTGCCTGGAGTACCGGACTATATACGGGCCAAGCTTTCTTT
>-|TRBV6-1|TRBJ2-4
CATSGSTFAKNIQYF
TGTGCCACGAGCGGGTCCACGTTCGCCAAAAACATTCAGTACTTC
>-|TRBV10-3|TRBJ2-2
CAISDGQINTGELFF
TGTGCCATCAGCGACGGGCAGATTAACACCGGGGAGCTGTTTTTT
>-|TRBV18|TRBJ2-7
CASSPLSEAHEQYF
TGTGCCAGCTCACCACTTAGTGAGGCCCACGAGCAGTACTTC
>TRBD2|TRBV4-2|TRBJ2-3
CASSYTAGLADTDTQYF
TGTGCCAGCAGCTATACAGCGGGACTAGCGGACACAGATACGCAGTATTTT
>-|TRBV6-5|TRBJ1-5
CASSYSFISNQPQHF
TGTGCCAGCAGTTACTCGTTTATTAGCAATCAGCCCCAGCATTTT
>TRBD1|TRBV18|TRBJ2-7
CASSGPQLTGGYEQYF
TGTGCCAGCTCAGGCCCACAGTTGACAGGGGGTTACGAGCAGTACTTC
>-|TRBV19|TRBJ1-3
CASSWRGSGNTIYF
TGTGCCAGTAGTTGGAGGGGCTCTGGAAACACCATATATTTT
>TRBD1|TRBV28|TRBJ1-5
CASSLYGQGLNQPQHF
TGTGCCAGCAGTTTATACGGACAGGGCCTCAATCAGCCCCAGCATTTT
>-|TRBV29-1|TRBJ1-1
CSVVGEAEAFF
TGCAGCGTTGTAGGTGAGGCTGAAGCTTTCTTT